This T cell receptor beta chain was identified in a study of control samples from healthy donors and cancer patients. The table came from immunoSEQ multiplex PCR; TCRdb's copy has only in-frame clones and leaves some out. The sample yields about 170,000 clones, about 94% seen once. In germline, CDR1 is MNHEY, CDR2 SVGEGT. CDR3 size: 13 residues. V lost 2 bases and J 10 bases, leaving 9 bases between the germline ends. This clone was recorded only once. The TCR comes from a woman aged 55-75 years in good health. V and J are TRBV6-2 or TRBV6-3 and TRBJ1-6, with no clear D. The sample comprised blood. CDR3 bases: TGTGCCAGCAGTTACGCGGCGGAATCACCCCTCCACTTT. It yields the protein CASSYAAESPLHF.